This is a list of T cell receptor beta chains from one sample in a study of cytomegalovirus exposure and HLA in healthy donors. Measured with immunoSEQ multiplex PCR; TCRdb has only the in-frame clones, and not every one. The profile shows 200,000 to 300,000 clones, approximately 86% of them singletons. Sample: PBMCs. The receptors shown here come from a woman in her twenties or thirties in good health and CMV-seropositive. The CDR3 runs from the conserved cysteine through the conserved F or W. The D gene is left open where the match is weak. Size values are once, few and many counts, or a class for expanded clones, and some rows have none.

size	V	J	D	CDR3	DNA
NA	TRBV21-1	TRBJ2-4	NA	CASPSESKNIQYF	TGTGCCAGCCCCTCGGAGTCCAAAAACATTCAGTACTTC
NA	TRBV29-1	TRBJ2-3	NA	CSVRGLWESGATQYF	TGCAGCGTTCGGGGTTTGTGGGAGTCAGGTGCTACGCAGTATTTT
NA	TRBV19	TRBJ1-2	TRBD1	CASSMKDRGRLNYGYTF	TGTGCCAGTAGTATGAAAGACAGGGGGAGGTTGAACTATGGCTACACCTTC
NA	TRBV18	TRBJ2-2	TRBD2	CASSPFTSGNTGELFF	TGTGCCAGCTCACCCTTCACTAGCGGCAACACCGGGGAGCTGTTTTTT
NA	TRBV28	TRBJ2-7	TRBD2	CASSPGLAGSYEQYF	TGTGCCAGCAGTCCTGGACTAGCGGGCTCTTACGAGCAGTACTTC
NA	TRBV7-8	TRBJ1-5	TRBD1	CASSLTGTGGQPQHF	TGTGCCAGCAGCTTGACCGGGACAGGGGGCCAGCCCCAGCATTTT
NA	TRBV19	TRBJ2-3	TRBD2	CATRVSGRKLESTDTQYF	TGTGCCACCCGCGTAAGCGGGAGAAAGCTGGAGAGCACAGATACGCAGTATTTT
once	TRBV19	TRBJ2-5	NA	CASSIINQETQYF	TGTGCCAGTAGTATTATTAACCAAGAGACCCAGTACTTC
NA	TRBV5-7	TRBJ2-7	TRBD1	CASCWPQGRNEQYF	TGTGCCAGCTGTTGGCCACAGGGGAGAAACGAGCAGTACTTC
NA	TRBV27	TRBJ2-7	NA	CASSLTGSSYEQYF	TGTGCCAGCAGTTTAACGGGGAGCTCCTACGAGCAGTACTTC
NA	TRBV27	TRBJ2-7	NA	CASSYRRGSYEQYF	TGTGCCAGCAGTTATCGACGGGGCTCCTACGAGCAGTACTTC
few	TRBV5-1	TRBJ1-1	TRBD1	CASRRDRNTEAFF	TGCGCCAGCAGACGGGACAGGAACACTGAAGCTTTCTTT
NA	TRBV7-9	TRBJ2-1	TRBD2	CASSLARLAGANFVNEQFF	TGTGCCAGCAGCTTAGCGAGACTAGCGGGAGCAAATTTTGTTAATGAGCAGTTCTTC
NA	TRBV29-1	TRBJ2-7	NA	CSALTATYEQYF	TGCAGCGCCTTGACAGCGACCTACGAGCAGTACTTC
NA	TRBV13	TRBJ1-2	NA	CASSSSQGGGFNYGYTF	TGTGCCAGCAGCTCTAGCCAGGGAGGGGGATTTAACTATGGCTACACCTTC
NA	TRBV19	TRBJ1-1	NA	CASSIEKGTEAFF	TGTGCCAGTAGTATAGAGAAGGGGACTGAAGCTTTCTTT
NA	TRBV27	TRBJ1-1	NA	CASSLGGGDTEAFF	TGTGCCAGCAGTTTAGGGGGGGGAGACACTGAAGCTTTCTTT
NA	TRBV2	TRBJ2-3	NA	CASRVTVSGVDTQYF	TGTGCCAGCAGGGTGACAGTATCGGGGGTGGATACGCAGTATTTT
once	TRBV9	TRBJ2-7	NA	CASSVGQGGYEQYF	TGTGCCAGCAGCGTAGGTCAGGGGGGTTACGAGCAGTACTTC
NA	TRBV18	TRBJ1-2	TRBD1	CASSPIGTDYGYTF	TGTGCCAGCTCACCCATAGGGACAGATTATGGCTACACCTTC
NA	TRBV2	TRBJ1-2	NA	CASSEATTSYGYTF	TGTGCCAGCAGTGAAGCCACCACGAGTTATGGCTACACCTTC
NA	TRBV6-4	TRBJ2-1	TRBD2	CASSPGTSGNEQFF	TGTGCCAGCAGCCCCGGGACTAGCGGGAATGAGCAGTTCTTC
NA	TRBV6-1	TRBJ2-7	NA	CASRLITGSYEQYF	TGTGCCAGCAGACTCATCACAGGGTCATACGAGCAGTACTTC
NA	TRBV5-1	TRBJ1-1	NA	CASSLTEGTEAFF	TGCGCCAGCAGCTTGACCGAGGGCACTGAAGCTTTCTTT
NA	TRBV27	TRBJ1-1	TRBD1	CASSLYRGTEAFF	TGTGCCAGCAGTTTATACAGGGGTACTGAAGCTTTCTTT
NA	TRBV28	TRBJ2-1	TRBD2	CASSLSGGWRGDSYNEQFF	TGTGCCAGCAGTTTATCGGGGGGTTGGAGGGGCGACTCCTACAATGAGCAGTTCTTC
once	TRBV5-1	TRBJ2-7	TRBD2	CASSFPATSGVSYEQYF	TGCGCCAGCAGCTTTCCAGCGACTAGCGGAGTCTCCTACGAGCAGTACTTC
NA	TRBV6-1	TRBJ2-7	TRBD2	CASSGVGGAYEQYF	TGTGCCAGCAGTGGGGTGGGAGGGGCCTACGAGCAGTACTTC
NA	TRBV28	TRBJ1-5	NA	CASSLVAGIGNQPQHF	TGTGCCAGCAGTCTCGTTGCGGGGATCGGCAATCAGCCCCAGCATTTT
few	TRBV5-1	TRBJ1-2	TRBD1	CASSLRTGGYGYTF	TGCGCCAGCAGCTTGCGGACAGGGGGTTATGGCTACACCTTC
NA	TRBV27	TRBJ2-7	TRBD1	CASSPGTVTLYEQYF	TGTGCCAGCAGCCCTGGGACAGTGACACTCTACGAGCAGTACTTC
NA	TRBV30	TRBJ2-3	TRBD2	CAWSHLRTSGSTDTQYF	TGTGCCTGGAGTCACCTCCGGACTAGCGGGAGCACAGATACGCAGTATTTT
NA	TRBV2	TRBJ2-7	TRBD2	CASSRLAGGSSYEQYF	TGTGCCAGTAGCAGGCTAGCGGGAGGGAGCTCCTACGAGCAGTACTTC
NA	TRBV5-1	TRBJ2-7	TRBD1	CASNEGATFEQYF	TGCGCCAGCAACGAGGGGGCCACCTTCGAGCAGTACTTC
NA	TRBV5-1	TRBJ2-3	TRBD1	CAGGTGVSTDTQYF	TGCGCCGGTGGAACAGGGGTTAGCACAGATACGCAGTATTTT
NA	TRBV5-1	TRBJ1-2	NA	CASSLGGDPWGGYTF	TGCGCCAGCAGCCTGGGGGGGGACCCCTGGGGAGGCTACACCTTC
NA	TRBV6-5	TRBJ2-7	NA	CASTGGGEQYF	TGTGCCAGCACCGGCGGAGGGGAGCAGTACTTC
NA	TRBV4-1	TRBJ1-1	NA	CASSQAGRPGAFF	TGCGCCAGCAGCCAAGCGGGAAGGCCGGGGGCTTTCTTT
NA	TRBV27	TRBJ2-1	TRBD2	CASSLGLAGINEQFF	TGTGCCAGCAGCTTGGGACTAGCGGGAATAAATGAGCAGTTCTTC
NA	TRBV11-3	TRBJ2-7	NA	CASSVRDNYEQYF	TGTGCCAGCAGCGTCCGGGACAACTACGAGCAGTACTTC
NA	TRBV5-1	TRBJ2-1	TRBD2	CASKRTSGNNEQFF	TGCGCCAGCAAAAGGACTAGCGGGAATAATGAGCAGTTCTTC
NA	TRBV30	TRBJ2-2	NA	CAWTGRPTGELFF	TGTGCCTGGACCGGGAGACCCACCGGGGAGCTGTTTTTT
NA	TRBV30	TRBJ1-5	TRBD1	CAWSQGVGQHF	TGTGCCTGGAGTCAGGGGGTCGGCCAGCATTTT
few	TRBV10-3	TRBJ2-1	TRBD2	CAITPTSGRGNEQFF	TGTGCCATCACCCCGACTAGCGGGAGAGGCAATGAGCAGTTCTTC
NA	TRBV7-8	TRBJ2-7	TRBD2	CASSSHSTSGSSYEQYF	TGTGCCAGCAGCTCACACTCGACTAGCGGGAGCTCCTACGAGCAGTACTTC
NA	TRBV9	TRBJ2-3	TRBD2	CASSVGLAGRQVADTQYF	TGTGCCAGCAGCGTTGGGCTAGCGGGAAGGCAAGTGGCAGATACGCAGTATTTT
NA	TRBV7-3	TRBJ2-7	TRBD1	CASSFGQGSEQYF	TGTGCCAGCAGCTTCGGACAGGGTTCGGAGCAGTACTTC
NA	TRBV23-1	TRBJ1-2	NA	CARTFRCRWGYTF	TGCGCCAGAACTTTCCGCTGTCGGTGGGGCTACACCTTC
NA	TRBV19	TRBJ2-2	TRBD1	CASSRQGAGTGELFF	TGTGCCAGTAGCCGACAGGGGGCGGGCACCGGGGAGCTGTTTTTT
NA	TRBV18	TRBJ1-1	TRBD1	CASSPSDRGNTEAFF	TGTGCCAGCTCACCGTCAGACAGGGGAAACACTGAAGCTTTCTTT
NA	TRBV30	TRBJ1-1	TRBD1	CATGTGSTEAFF	TGTGCGACTGGGACAGGGAGCACTGAAGCTTTCTTT
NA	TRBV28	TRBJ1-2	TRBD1	CASSRGQGNYGYTF	TGTGCCAGCAGCCGCGGACAGGGAAACTATGGCTACACCTTC
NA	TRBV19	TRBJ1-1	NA	CASSIRLSEAFF	TGTGCCAGTAGTATCCGGTTATCTGAAGCTTTCTTT
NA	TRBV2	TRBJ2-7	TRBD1	CASSWDRGLYEQYF	TGTGCCAGCAGTTGGGACAGGGGACTCTACGAGCAGTACTTC
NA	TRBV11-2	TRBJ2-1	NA	CASSLEFGGYRQFF	TGTGCCAGCAGCTTAGAGTTTGGGGGCTATCGGCAGTTCTTC
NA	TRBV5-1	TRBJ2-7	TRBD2	CASSLAGLGGREYEQYF	TGCGCCAGCAGCCTGGCGGGACTTGGCGGGAGAGAGTACGAGCAGTACTTC
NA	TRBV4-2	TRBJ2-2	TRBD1	CASSQGDRDTGELFF	TGTGCCAGCAGCCAGGGAGACAGGGACACCGGGGAGCTGTTTTTT